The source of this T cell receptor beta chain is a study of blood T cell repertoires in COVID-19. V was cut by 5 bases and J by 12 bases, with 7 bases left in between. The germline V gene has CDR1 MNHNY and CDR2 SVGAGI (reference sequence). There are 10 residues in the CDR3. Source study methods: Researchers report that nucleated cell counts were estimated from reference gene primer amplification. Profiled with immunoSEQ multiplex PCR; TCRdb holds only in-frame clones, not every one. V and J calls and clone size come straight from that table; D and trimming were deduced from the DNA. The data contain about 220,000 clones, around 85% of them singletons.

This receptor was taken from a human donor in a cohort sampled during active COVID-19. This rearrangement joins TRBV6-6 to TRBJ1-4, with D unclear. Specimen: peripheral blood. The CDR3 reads CASSGTELFF. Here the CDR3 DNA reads TGTGCCAGCAGTGGTACGGAACTGTTTTTT.